This record looks at one TCR beta chain sequence and its context. This clonotype was seen just once. What this receptor recognizes is not known. Base qualities are not recorded, but no much larger clone differs from it by a single base. Library preparation used 5' RACE. Data came from an Illumina HiSeq 2000. Template switching introduced a universal primer binding site; the final cDNA contained a unique molecular identifier, enabling accurate counting of TCR cDNA molecules. Specific primers in the conserved constant-segment region were used to synthesize first-strand cDNA for TCR alpha and beta chains. To control for contamination, each cDNA library was double barcoded with a SMART-Mk sample barcode plus Illumina barcodes. Two successive PCR steps introduced TruSeq adapter sequences along with Illumina sample barcodes. The Illumina HiSeq platform was used with custom primers to sequence TCR alpha and beta cDNA libraries. Under the source paper's analysis protocol: Raw reads were processed with MiGEC to extract unique molecular identifiers, and MiXCR was used to determine CDR3 positions. Recombination models were inferred per individual with the repgenHMM and IGoR tools using an EM algorithm. Shared clonotype analysis was performed with the tcR package in R, normalizing sharing by the product of cloneset sizes. Out-of-frame nonproductive sequences were analyzed to study raw recombination free of thymic and clonal selection effects. TCRdb's own reprocessing of the public reads used fastp at Q25 and MiXCR and kept productive beta chains. CDR3 protein duplicates are merged, each entry listing the most common genes and DNA. V and J calls and clone size were set by TCRdb, not the authors. The sample table holds about 1.7 million distinct CDR3 sequences, of which 25% to 35% were seen once. The top ten hold approximately 0.29% of the sample.

This specimen comes from a study of identical twins (dated by TCRdb to between 2015 and 2016). About the full investigation: TCR alpha and beta repertoires from monozygotic twins, unrelated adults of various ages and cord blood were deep-sequenced to test whether fetal clonotypes persist. To rule out contamination, replicate twin experiments were performed at different times with different library preparation protocols. What the study reported, not specific to this receptor: Out-of-frame TCR alpha sharing in monozygotic twins was systematically underestimated by recombination models, whereas sharing between unrelated individuals was in agreement with the recombination models. Compared with coincidental sharing between unrelated individuals, out-of-frame TCR alpha sequences shared between twins had an excess of sequences with low generation probability. Excess twin sharing in beta out-of-frame sequences was weaker because fewer shared sequences lowered the signal-to-noise ratio. Conclusions relied on cross-sectional statistical analysis, since the same donors could not be followed over many years. Invariant T cells such as MAIT and iNKT could partly confound zero-insertion analyses, though diverse VJ usage argued against this for most clonotypes. Abundant cord blood beta clonotypes carried fewer insertions; young adult naive repertoires showed a weaker similar trend, while memory repertoires showed none.

All donors were healthy Caucasians. The sequenced sample was cord blood. This clonotype originated in a newborn girl in good health.

The encoded CDR3 is CASSLWTGYNEQYF. Read as DNA, the sequence is TGTGCCAGCAGTTTATGGACAGGGTACAATGAGCAGTACTTC. The chain employs TRBV27 and TRBJ2-7, with TRBD1 matching 8 junction bases. Compared with germline, V lacks 1 base and J lacks 7 bases; bases without a gene match: 6. Spanning cysteine to phenylalanine, the CDR3 consists of 14 amino acids. CDR3 DNA is the only sequence kept; it has 42 bases, read in frame from the first base. According to the germline V gene (reference sequence), CDR1 reads MNHEY and CDR2 reads SMNVEV.